The T cell receptor beta chain under discussion was sequenced for a study of blood T cells in healthy people across ages. Whole-study context: There was about one barcoded beta molecule captured by template switching per two T cells. General study points: Per million T cells, TCR beta diversity dropped roughly linearly as age increased.

Through a sample-barcoded 5' primer and a J-beta primer mix, a second PCR was run for roughly 7 to 11 cycles. Researchers report that a template-switch adaptor with 12 random nucleotides tagged each cDNA molecule. TCRdb ran MiXCR on the 5' RACE reads and lists one entry per CDR3 protein. The sample has around 1.5 million distinct CDR3 sequences; approximately 32% are singletons. Drawing of peripheral blood yielded ten milliliters from each donor. This clonotype appeared a few times. No antigen is known for it. The junction had 4 bases not matched to a gene; V was cut back by 7 bases and J by 7 bases. This CDR3 contains 14 residues. Germline V CDR1 and CDR2: SNHLY, FYNNEI.

The gene calls are TRBV2 and TRBJ2-1; 13 bases match TRBD2. The TCR was taken from a woman under 40 in good health. Sequencing input: blood. Here the CDR3 reads CASTWGLAGNEQFF. The CDR3, as DNA: TGTGCCAGCACCTGGGGACTAGCGGGGAATGAGCAGTTCTTC. The full variable domain, rest sourced from reference TRBV2 and TRBJ2-1, is EPEVTQTPSHQVTQMGQEVILRCVPISNHLYFYWYRQILGQKVEFLVSFYNNEISEKSEIFDDQFSVERPDGSNFTLKIRSTKLEDSAMYFCASTWGLAGNEQFFGPGTRLTVL.